Following are 2 T cell receptor beta chains from one sample sequenced in a study of OX40 agonist ivuxolimab in advanced cancers. The repertoire was sequenced with immunoSEQ multiplex PCR; TCRdb's copy has only in-frame clones and lacks some. Of roughly 76,000 clones listed, about 85% are singletons. The starting material was CD4+ or CD8+ T cells sorted from blood, obtained in a trial of the OX40 agonist ivuxolimab. The receptor source for this set is an adult with an advanced solid tumor such as melanoma, head and neck, liver or kidney cancer.

The chain carries TRBV5-5 and TRBJ2-1, with TRBD2 identical over 7 bases. Germline CDR1 is SGHKS and CDR2 is YYEKEE (reference sequence). The ends lost 0 bases at V and 8 bases at J; junction bases unmatched: 8. The length of the CDR3 is 15 residues. CDR3 DNA: TGTGCCAGCAGCTTGGGGGCGGGAGTTTTTTATGAGCAGTTCTTC. The encoded protein is CASSLGAGVFYEQFF.

The gene calls are TRBV5-1 and TRBJ2-7; 7 bases map to TRBD2. V gave up 5 bases and J gave up 0 bases; unmatched junction bases: 8. The CDR3 loop spans 15 amino acids. Germline V CDR1 and CDR2: SGHRS, YFSETQ. CDR3 in amino acids: CASRGVGTNSYEQYF. The CDR3 DNA follows: TGCGCCAGCAGGGGGGTAGGGACTAACTCCTACGAGCAGTACTTC.